A single sample gave rise to the 26 T cell receptor beta chains below, sequenced in a study of human versus mouse CDR3 diversity and MHC coevolution. Generated by immunoSEQ multiplex PCR, the TCRdb table keeps only in-frame clones and is missing some. Of around 74,000 clones in the sample, 85% to 95% were seen once. The sample was naive CD4+ T cells from blood. As to subset: CD45RO-negative CD62L-positive naive CD4 T cells. These receptor sequences come from a person aged 25 to 69 in good health.

The CDR3 reads CASSVVGRGQAGELFF. CDR3 coding DNA: TGTGCCAGCAGCGTAGTCGGAAGGGGGCAGGCCGGGGAGCTGTTTTTT. V usage is TRBV9 and J usage is TRBJ2-2; 7 bases fit TRBD1. The length of the CDR3 is 16 residues. Trimming removed 0 bases from V and 6 bases from J; junction bases left unmatched: 8. From germline, CDR1 is SGDLS and CDR2 YYNGEE.

V gene TRBV6-1 combines with J gene TRBJ1-1; 8 positions agree with TRBD1. Per the germline V gene, CDR1 is MNHNS and CDR2 is SASEGT. V dropped 2 bases and J dropped 1; count of bases not matched to a gene: 3. There are 15 residues in the CDR3. The CDR3 sequence: CASSELDRANTEAFF. The CDR3 bases are TGTGCCAGCAGTGAACTGGACAGGGCGAACACTGAAGCTTTCTTT.

The chain combines TRBV5-1 with TRBJ1-1; 7 nucleotides agree with TRBD1. Trimming at V came to 4 bases and at J to 3 bases, leaving 6 bases not matched to a gene. This CDR3 region has 14 residues. The germline V gene encodes CDR1 SGHRS and CDR2 YFSETQ. CDR3 loop: CASSTRGSDTEAFF. For the CDR3, the DNA is TGCGCCAGCAGCACCAGGGGGTCTGACACTGAAGCTTTCTTT.

The chain links TRBV12-5 to TRBJ2-3; TRBD2 might be the D (6 bases). The CDR3 covers 18 residues. Germline-derived CDR1 and CDR2 are LGHNT and FRNRAP. Deletions cut 2 bases from V and 6 bases from J, with 24 bases between. Written as DNA, the CDR3 is TGTGCTAGTGGTTTGCGTGATCTAGCGCCGTGGGGGAGTGATACGCAGTATTTT. Its translation: CASGLRDLAPWGSDTQYF. The whole variable domain, filled in from reference TRBV12-5 and TRBJ2-3, reads DARVTQTPRHKVTEMGQEVTMRCQPILGHNTVFWYRQTMMQGLELLAYFRNRAPLDDSGMPKDRFSAEMPDATLATLKIQPSEPRDSAVYFCASGLRDLAPWGSDTQYFGPGTRLTVL.

The chain joins TRBV9 to TRBJ2-1; 10 bases match TRBD2. The ends lost 3 bases at V and 5 bases at J; junction bases unmatched: 8. Germline CDR1 reads SGDLS; CDR2 reads YYNGEE. The CDR3 has 16 residues. The CDR3 sequence is CASSALAGVGNNEQFF. CDR3 DNA sequence: TGTGCCAGCAGCGCTCTAGCGGGAGTCGGGAACAATGAGCAGTTCTTC. The entire variable domain, with the rest obtained from reference TRBV9 and TRBJ2-1, is as follows: DSGVTQTPKHLITATGQRVTLRCSPRSGDLSVYWYQQSLDQGLQFLIQYYNGEERAKGNILERFSAQQFPDLHSELNLSSLELGDSALYFCASSALAGVGNNEQFFGPGTRLTVL.

This chain uses TRBV7-9 with TRBJ1-2, with 11 nucleotides matching TRBD1. The V gene's germline CDR1 is SEHNR and CDR2 FQNEAQ (reference sequence). The CDR3 runs to 15 residues. Losses at the gene ends were 6 bases for V and 6 bases for J; bases not matched to a gene: 9. The CDR3 loop reads CASRKISGQGDGYTF. CDR3 DNA: TGTGCCAGCAGAAAGATATCGGGACAGGGGGATGGCTACACCTTC.

The J gene is TRBJ1-2, the V gene TRBV11-2; 8 bases fit TRBD1. The CDR3 sequence is 14 residues long. Looked up from germline, CDR1 is SGHAT and CDR2 is FQNNGV. V shed 6 bases, J shed 1 base, and the junction held 4 bases outside the gene matches. CDR3 loop: CASRQGQGNYGYTF. The CDR3 nucleotides are TGTGCCAGCAGACAAGGACAGGGTAACTATGGCTACACCTTC.

The chain uses TRBV18 and TRBJ2-7, with 8 positions matching TRBD1. CDR3 length: 14 amino acids. Germline CDR1 is KGHSH and CDR2 is LQKENI. The junction had 7 bases not matched to a gene; V was cut back by 5 bases and J by 4 bases. CDR3 residues: CASSRQGAQYEQYF. The CDR3 DNA reads as TGTGCCAGCTCAAGGCAGGGGGCGCAGTACGAGCAGTACTTC.

V and J are TRBV5-1 and TRBJ2-3, with D maybe TRBD2 (7 bases). The CDR3 consists of 16 residues. Germline V CDR1 and CDR2: SGHRS, YFSETQ. The germline V and J ends were trimmed by 4 bases and 1 base, with 16 bases remaining between them. The CDR3, as DNA: TGCGCCAGCAGCCCCCTGGACGGGGGGCGCACAGATACGCAGTATTTT. This sequence encodes CASSPLDGGRTDTQYF.

The V gene is TRBV7-9, the J gene TRBJ2-3, with 7 bases fitting TRBD1. V dropped 3 bases and J dropped 2; count of bases not matched to a gene: 5. Germline-derived CDR1 and CDR2 are SEHNR and FQNEAQ (reference sequence). The CDR3 is 15 residues long. This CDR3 reads CASSLQGQYTDTQYF. In DNA, the CDR3 is TGTGCCAGCAGCTTGCAGGGACAGTACACAGATACGCAGTATTTT. The full variable domain, its missing parts supplied by reference TRBV7-9 and TRBJ2-3, is DTGVSQNPRHKITKRGQNVTFRCDPISEHNRLYWYRQTLGQGPEFLTYFQNEAQLEKSRLLSDRFSAERPKGSFSTLEIQRTEQGDSAMYLCASSLQGQYTDTQYFGPGTRLTVL.

The chain couples TRBV6-8 to TRBJ2-1; 11 bases match TRBD2. From germline, CDR1 is MNHGY and CDR2 SAAAGT. CDR3 length: 15 residues. Trimming removed 5 bases from V and 9 bases from J; junction bases left unmatched: 9. The CDR3 sequence: CASSPQNLAGGEQFF. CDR3 DNA sequence: TGTGCCAGCAGTCCGCAGAATCTAGCGGGGGGTGAGCAGTTCTTC.

This clone has just a few counts. The chain joins TRBV19 to TRBJ1-4; possibly TRBD1 for D (5 bases). Germline-derived CDR1 and CDR2 are LNHDA and SQIVND (reference sequence). The ends were cut back, 7 bases at V and 8 bases at J, with 26 bases in the middle. CDR3 size: 17 residues. CDR3 nucleotide sequence: TGTGCCAGTACCCACGATTCGCTGGGGGGAATTGACGAAAAACTGTTTTTT. Translation gives CASTHDSLGGIDEKLFF.

V usage is TRBV19 and J usage is TRBJ2-5; TRBD2 is a possible D gene (6 bases). The end of the DNA is better explained by TRBJ2-7, so the J call may be wrong. The CDR3 spans 14 residues. Germline V gives CDR1 LNHDA, CDR2 SQIVND (reference sequence). The DNA of the CDR3 is TGTGCCAGTAGTATGGGGGGATTAAGCTACGAGCAGTACTTC. Its protein product is CASSMGGLSYEQYF.

The J gene is TRBJ2-2, the V gene TRBV7-3; tentatively, D is TRBD2 (5 bases). The CDR3 contains 13 residues. Germline V gives CDR1 SGHTA, CDR2 FQGTGA. V lost 5 bases, J lost 7 bases, and 11 bases lay in between. The CDR3 DNA reads as TGTGCCAGCAGCCCAAACGGGGACGGGGAGCTGTTTTTT. Translation gives CASSPNGDGELFF.

V and J are TRBV5-1 and TRBJ1-2; D uncertain. The CDR3 covers 13 residues. Germline V gene sequence: CDR1 SGHRS, CDR2 YFSETQ. V dropped 5 bases and J dropped 2 bases, with 10 bases sitting between them. The CDR3 reads CASRSDTNYGYTF. The CDR3 DNA reads TGCGCCAGCAGATCCGACACAAACTATGGCTACACCTTC.

A note on this clone: This same CDR3 is encoded by further DNA sequences in the sample. The genes are TRBV18 and TRBJ1-1, with D perhaps matching TRBD1 (6 bases). The germline V gene encodes CDR1 KGHSH and CDR2 LQKENI. V dropped 6 bases and J dropped 1 base, with 21 bases sitting between them. There are 17 residues in the CDR3. DNA for the CDR3: TGTGCCAGCTCCGCGGGCGGGGGCGGCATCAAGAACACTGAAGCTTTCTTT. This codes for CASSAGGGGIKNTEAFF.

The gene calls are TRBV11-1 and TRBJ2-3, with 14 positions matching TRBD2. V shed 4 bases and J 5 bases; nucleotides not matched to a gene: 2. The CDR3 covers 15 residues. CDR1 SGHAT and CDR2 FQDESV come from the germline V gene (reference sequence). CDR3 residues: CASSSGLAGGDTQYF. The CDR3 nucleotides are TGTGCCAGCAGCTCCGGACTAGCGGGGGGAGATACGCAGTATTTT.

V is TRBV25-1 and J is TRBJ2-1; the match to TRBD2 covers 7 bases. J was trimmed by 4 bases and V by 1 base; bases with no gene match: 7. CDR1 is MGHDK and CDR2 is SYGVNS in the germline V gene. The CDR3 is 16 residues long. The CDR3 spells CASSESGGSYYNEQFF. The DNA for the CDR3 is TGTGCCAGCAGTGAATCCGGGGGGAGCTATTACAATGAGCAGTTCTTC.

The chain has TRBV6-1 and TRBJ2-1; possibly TRBD2 for D (5 bases). V was trimmed by 1 base and J by 9 bases, leaving 19 bases between them. The length of the CDR3 is 16 residues. Germline V lookup: CDR1 MNHNS, CDR2 SASEGT. CDR3 nucleotides: TGTGCCAGCAGTGAAGTTTCGACGGGCGGTCGGGGTGAGCAGTTCTTC. Its translation: CASSEVSTGGRGEQFF.

V usage is TRBV28 and J usage is TRBJ2-3, with TRBD1 as a possible D gene (6 bases). CDR1 and CDR2 (germline): MDHEN, SYDVKM. The CDR3 spans 14 residues. V shed 5 bases and J shed 9 bases, with 18 bases lying between them. The CDR3 DNA reads TGTGCCAGCAGTCAAGGACAGCCTGGTCCAACGCAGTATTTT. Amino acids: CASSQGQPGPTQYF.

The CDR3 loop reads CASSYRSLPSSYNEQFF. The CDR3, as DNA: TGTGCCAGCAGCTATCGGAGCCTTCCAAGCTCCTACAATGAGCAGTTCTTC. The rearrangement joins TRBV13 to TRBJ2-1; D is uncertain. Looked up from germline, CDR1 is PRHDT and CDR2 is FYEKMQ (reference sequence). This CDR3 contains 17 residues. Trimming stripped 4 bases from V and 0 bases from J, with 16 bases between.

The CDR3 loop is CASSLAGLQPQHF. The CDR3, as DNA: TGTGCCAGCAGCTTAGCGGGGCTTCAGCCCCAGCATTTT. This chain links TRBV7-8 with TRBJ1-5; a possible D gene is TRBD1 (5 bases). V was shortened by 0 bases and J by 6 bases, with 6 bases between the two germline ends. The CDR3 consists of 13 residues. Germline values: CDR1 SGHVS, CDR2 FQNEAQ.

CDR3 in amino acids: CSVELRFLKEAFF. CDR3 nucleotides: TGCAGCGTTGAACTCAGGTTCCTTAAGGAAGCTTTCTTT. The genes are TRBV29-1 and TRBJ1-1; D is ambiguous. V shed 2 bases and J shed 8 bases, with 15 bases lying between them. The CDR3 is made up of 13 amino acids. Germline CDR1 reads SQVTM; CDR2 reads ANQGSEA.

The gene calls are TRBV5-1 and TRBJ2-5; D perhaps matches TRBD1 (5 bases). Germline lookup yields CDR1 SGHRS and CDR2 YFSETQ. The CDR3 has 13 amino acids. V lost 1 base and J 1 base, leaving 5 bases between the germline ends. This CDR3 is CASSLQGQETQYF. The CDR3 nucleotides read TGCGCCAGCAGCTTGCAGGGCCAAGAGACCCAGTACTTC.

The chain links TRBV5-4 to TRBJ1-1; D ambiguous. Trimming took off 0 bases at V and 3 bases at J, with 9 bases between the two ends. The V gene's germline CDR1 is SGHNT and CDR2 YYREEE (reference sequence). This CDR3 contains 14 residues. The CDR3 is CASSLGVRDTEAFF. The CDR3 DNA reads TGTGCCAGCAGCTTGGGGGTGAGGGACACTGAAGCTTTCTTT.

The V and J genes are TRBV14 and TRBJ2-5; TRBD2 might be the D (5 bases). Near its end, the DNA agrees better with TRBJ2-7, so the J call may be wrong. CDR1 and CDR2 from the germline V gene are SGHDN and FVKESK. This CDR3 has 13 residues. CDR3: CASSQGGVAEQYF. CDR3 nucleotide sequence: TGTGCCAGCAGCCAAGGGGGAGTGGCCGAGCAGTACTTC.